This T cell receptor beta chain was found in a study of T cells after yellow fever vaccination. This clonotype was found many times. The CDR3 is 12 residues long. The germline V gene encodes CDR1 MDHEN and CDR2 SYDVKM. Trimming cost V 7 bases and J 5 bases, with 12 bases left between them. In making TCR cDNA, 5'RACE template switching added a universal primer site and UMIs to it. TCRdb reanalysed the 5' RACE reads using MiXCR and keeps one entry per CDR3 protein. The table lists tens of thousands of distinct CDR3 sequences, 6.5% to 8% of them singletons, with 30% to 45% in the top ten. The source is a man aged 25 to 40 who received the YFV17D yellow fever vaccine. The rearrangement uses TRBV28 and TRBJ2-7; no reliable D call. Sequences were derived from CD8+ T cells sorted from PBMCs, sampled 15 days after the yellow fever booster vaccination. Here the CDR3 DNA reads TGTGCCAGCACCCCCGGGTCCCACGAGCAGTACTTC. It yields the protein CASTPGSHEQYF. The variable domain in full, completed from reference TRBV28 and TRBJ2-7, reads DVKVTQSSRYLVKRTGEKVFLECVQDMDHENMFWYRQDPGLGLRLIYFSYDVKMKEKGDIPEGYSVSREKKERFSLILESASTNQTSMYLCASTPGSHEQYFGPGTRLTVT.